The 17 T cell receptor beta chains below come from one sample, sequenced in a study of T cell repertoires in cytomegalovirus infection. No antigens are known for them. MiXCR was run by TCRdb on the reads, yielding one entry per CDR3 protein. The profile shows 650,000 to 900,000 distinct CDR3 sequences, just under 30% of them singletons. Here the sequenced sample was cultured CD8+ T cells from PBMCs, taken from culture after CMV antigen stimulation. The receptor source for this set is a human donor in good health (CMV status not recorded). Some clones in this sample may be carry-over from other donors' samples.

The chain uses TRBV4-2 and TRBJ2-7, with D possibly being TRBD1 (6 bases). The CDR3 is made up of 16 amino acids. Deletions cut 0 bases from V and 4 bases from J, with 16 bases between. Germline CDR1 is LGHNA and CDR2 is YNFKEQ. CDR3 sequence reads: CASSQELSGVSYEQYF. The CDR3 coding sequence is TGTGCCAGCAGCCAAGAGTTATCAGGGGTTTCGTACGAGCAGTACTTC.

A few counts support this clonotype. V usage is TRBV5-6 and J usage is TRBJ2-2, with a possible D match to TRBD2 (6 bases). The CDR3 runs to 15 residues. Trimming took 4 bases from V and 3 from J, leaving 13 bases between them. Germline V gene data show CDR1 as SGHDT and CDR2 as YYEEEE. CDR3 in DNA: TGTGCCAGCAGCAGCCTTTGGGGGGACACCGGGGAGCTGTTTTTT. Its translation is CASSSLWGDTGELFF.

The V gene is TRBV6-2 or TRBV6-3, the J gene TRBJ2-1; 9 positions match TRBD1. Germline CDR1 MNHEY, CDR2 SVGEGT. This CDR3 contains 16 residues. Trimming removed 5 bases from V and 3 bases from J; junction bases left unmatched: 8. The CDR3 loop is CASSPLRQGDYNEQFF. For the CDR3, the DNA is TGTGCCAGCAGTCCGTTAAGACAGGGGGACTACAATGAGCAGTTCTTC.

This clonotype came up a few times. This chain uses TRBV4-3 with TRBJ1-5, with D perhaps matching TRBD1 (5 bases). Germline assignment: CDR1 LGHNA and CDR2 YSLEER. The length of the CDR3 is 17 residues. Trimming removed 0 bases at V and 1 base at J, with 13 bases between. This chain's CDR3 is CASSQDRGELSNQPQHF. The CDR3 nucleotides read TGCGCCAGCAGCCAAGATCGAGGGGAACTCAGCAATCAGCCCCAGCATTTT.

This clonotype came up a few times. The chain uses TRBV7-9 and TRBJ1-3, with TRBD1 matching 8 bases. CDR1 and CDR2 from the germline V gene are SEHNR and FQNEAQ (reference sequence). V shed 7 bases, J shed 2 bases, and the junction held 10 bases outside the gene matches. The CDR3 has 16 amino acids. For the CDR3, the DNA is TGTGCCAGCACCGGGGGACAGGTGGACACTGGAAACACCATATATTTT. Protein product: CASTGGQVDTGNTIYF.

This clonotype was observed many times. V is TRBV7-4 and J is TRBJ2-5; 10 positions agree with TRBD1. Germline loops: CDR1 SGHVT, CDR2 SQSDAQ. This CDR3 spans 14 amino acids. V lost 3 bases to trimming and J lost 5 bases; unmatched junction nucleotides: 3. The CDR3 reads CASSFGTGVETQYF. The CDR3 DNA follows: TGTGCCAGCAGCTTCGGGACAGGGGTTGAGACCCAGTACTTC.

This clonotype has ten or more counts. The J gene is TRBJ2-2, the V gene TRBV19; 14 positions match TRBD2. CDR1 and CDR2 from the germline V gene are LNHDA and SQIVND (reference sequence). This CDR3 has 18 residues. Trimming at V came to 7 bases and at J to 0 bases, leaving 7 bases not matched to a gene. In DNA, the CDR3 is TGTGCCAGTACCAACGGACTAGCGGGGGGTCCGAACACCGGGGAGCTGTTTTTT. Amino acid sequence: CASTNGLAGGPNTGELFF. The full variable domain, its missing parts supplied by reference TRBV19 and TRBJ2-2, is DGGITQSPKYLFRKEGQNVTLSCEQNLNHDAMYWYRQDPGQGLRLIYYSQIVNDFQKGDIAEGYSVSREKKESFPLTVTSAQKNPTAFYLCASTNGLAGGPNTGELFFGEGSRLTVL.

This chain connects TRBV9 to TRBJ1-1, with a weak D call TRBD1 (6 bases). The CDR3 length is 15 residues. Trimming cost V 0 bases and J 0 bases, with 9 bases left between them. The germline gives CDR1 SGDLS, CDR2 YYNGEE. The CDR3 loop reads CASSVGWGLNTEAFF. DNA for the CDR3: TGTGCCAGCAGCGTAGGTTGGGGGCTGAACACTGAAGCTTTCTTT.

This clonotype was picked up a small number of times. The rearrangement uses TRBV19 and TRBJ1-6; D is unclear. This CDR3 is built from 13 residues. Germline CDR1 reads LNHDA; CDR2 reads SQIVND (reference sequence). V dropped 6 bases and J dropped 11 bases, with 14 bases sitting between them. CDR3: CASRGGILAPLHF. CDR3 DNA: TGTGCCAGTAGAGGTGGGATATTGGCACCCCTCCACTTT.

A few counts support this clonotype. The V gene is TRBV27, the J gene TRBJ2-7; no firm D call. The CDR3 has 17 amino acids. Germline V gene lookup returns CDR1 MNHEY and CDR2 SMNVEV (reference sequence). With 6 bases removed from V and 2 bases from J, the gap between germline ends came to 23 bases. CDR3 DNA: TGTGCCAGCAGCCCACTGGGCCTCGGCCGGGCTGCCTACGAGCAGTACGTC. Protein: CASSPLGLGRAAYEQYV.

There are many counts of this clonotype. The CDR3 bases are TGTGCCAGCACCCCTAGGGCCGGGGAGCTGTTTTTT. This gives the protein CASTPRAGELFF. The chain joins TRBV12-3 or TRBV12-4 to TRBJ2-2, with unresolved D. The length of the CDR3 is 12 residues. Trimming stripped 7 bases from V and 6 bases from J, with 9 bases between.

This clonotype was counted many times. V gene TRBV7-2 combines with J gene TRBJ2-5, with TRBD2 as a possible D gene (6 bases). The germline gives CDR1 SGHTA, CDR2 FQGNSA. Trimming pared 5 bases from V and 2 bases from J, leaving 12 bases between. The length of the CDR3 is 14 residues. The CDR3 loop is CASSRRGQQETQYF. CDR3 coding DNA: TGTGCCAGCAGCAGGAGGGGTCAACAAGAGACCCAGTACTTC.

In its sample, this clonotype was seen once. This sequence joins TRBV2 and TRBJ2-5; TRBD2 is a possible D gene (5 bases). This CDR3 region has 14 residues. Trimming removed 3 bases at V and 6 bases at J, with 14 bases between. Germline V gives CDR1 SNHLY, CDR2 FYNNEI. CDR3 DNA: TGTGCCAGCAGTGACCCTCCGGGGTGGCAGACCCAGTACTTC. Residues: CASSDPPGWQTQYF.

This clonotype was observed at least ten times. The chain carries TRBV7-9 and TRBJ1-1, with D perhaps TRBD1 (5 bases). The CDR3 contains 13 residues. Germline loops: CDR1 SEHNR, CDR2 FQNEAQ (reference sequence). V was clipped by 1 base and J by 5 bases, with 8 bases between them. CDR3 coding DNA: TGTGCCAGCAGCTTAGTGTGGGGGACTGAAGCTTTCTTT. Amino acids: CASSLVWGTEAFF.

This clonotype turned up a few times. The chain is built from TRBV7-6 and TRBJ2-2, with D uncertain. V shed 2 bases and J shed 5 bases, with 9 bases lying between them. Germline lookup yields CDR1 SGHVS and CDR2 FNYEAQ. This CDR3 has 14 residues. CDR3 sequence reads: CASSLSGETGELFF. DNA of the CDR3: TGTGCCAGCAGCTTAAGTGGCGAGACCGGGGAGCTGTTTTTT.

The chain joins TRBV15 to TRBJ2-3; D possibly corresponds to TRBD2 (6 bases). CDR3 size: 13 residues. In germline, CDR1 is LNHNV, CDR2 YYDKDF (reference sequence). V shed 6 bases and J shed 5 bases, with 12 bases lying between them. The CDR3 nucleotides are TGTGCCACCAGAAGGAGGGGACTAGATACGCAGTATTTT. As protein: CATRRRGLDTQYF.

The chain recombines TRBV10-3 with TRBJ2-1; 10 bases fit TRBD2. After removal of 6 bases from V and 5 bases from J, the junction contained 4 bases not matched to a gene. Germline-derived CDR1 and CDR2 are ENHRY and SYGVKD. This CDR3 contains 14 residues. The DNA for the CDR3 is TGTGCCATCAGGTCTAGCGGGGGCGACAATGAGCAGTTCTTC. This translates into CAIRSSGGDNEQFF.